What follows are 13 T cell receptor beta chains derived from one specimen sequenced in a study of cytomegalovirus exposure and HLA in healthy donors (dated by TCRdb to 2015 to 2018). Receptor libraries were prepared by the immunoSEQ multiplex PCR assay. A mixture of 60 forward primers for TCR Vbeta segments and 13 reverse primers for TCR Jbeta segments was used in the multiplex PCR. TCRdb retrieved this table from immuneACCESS and kept in-frame rearrangements only. Not all clones are present; in checked studies, unresolved V genes account for under half, and no reason is known for the remainder. The sample has some 140,000 clones on record, around 75% of them singletons. The ten largest clones add up to approximately 8% of the sample. The sample taken for sequencing was PBMCs. These TCRs come from a man aged 30-40 years in good health and CMV-seropositive.

The CDR3 loop is CASRDIVNSPLHF. The CDR3 coding sequence is TGTGCCAGCAGGGACATAGTTAATTCACCCCTCCACTTT. V gene TRBV28 combines with J gene TRBJ1-6; possibly TRBD1 for D (5 bases). Trimming removed 6 bases at V and 6 bases at J, with 9 bases between. In germline, CDR1 is MDHEN, CDR2 SYDVKM. CDR3 size: 13 residues.

This clone has only one observation. This chain links TRBV6-1 with TRBJ1-5; possible D gene TRBD1, 6 bases. Germline V CDR1 and CDR2: MNHNS, SASEGT. Trimming shortened V by 5 bases and J by 2 bases, and 13 bases separated the two germline ends. CDR3 length equals 15 residues. CDR3 nucleotides: TGTGCCAGCAGTCTCCGGGGGGGGCGCAATCAGCCCCAGCATTTT. This codes for CASSLRGGRNQPQHF.

This chain connects TRBV2 to TRBJ2-7; 7 bases map to TRBD2. Trimming took 6 bases from V and 3 from J; bases not matched to a gene: 8. Germline assignment: CDR1 SNHLY and CDR2 FYNNEI. The CDR3 contains 14 residues. Here the CDR3 DNA reads TGTGCCAGCAGCGCCCGGGACTACGACTACGAGCAGTACTTC. Translated, it gives CASSARDYDYEQYF.

The chain carries TRBV5-8 and TRBJ2-5; TRBD1 is a possible D gene (5 bases). The CDR3 contains 16 residues. V was trimmed by 1 base and J by 4 bases, leaving 17 bases between them. Germline V gene sequence: CDR1 SGHTS, CDR2 YDEGEE. The CDR3 loop is CASSLILGRVLETQYF. The CDR3 DNA is TGTGCCAGCAGCTTGATTTTGGGCAGGGTTCTAGAGACCCAGTACTTC.

The chain combines TRBV6-5 with TRBJ2-2, with D possibly TRBD1 on 5 matching bases. V was clipped by 6 bases and J by 3 bases, with 14 bases between them. Germline CDR1 is MNHEY and CDR2 is SVGAGI. The CDR3 has 15 amino acids. The chain's CDR3 is CASSPDNRDTGELFF. CDR3 DNA: TGTGCCAGCAGCCCGGACAATCGGGACACCGGGGAGCTGTTTTTT.

This chain uses TRBV7-9 with TRBJ2-3, with a tentative D call TRBD1 (6 bases). V lost 5 bases and J 0 bases, leaving 12 bases between the germline ends. The germline V gene encodes CDR1 SEHNR and CDR2 FQNEAQ (reference sequence). The CDR3 is made up of 15 amino acids. CDR3 sequence: CASSPGTYSTDTQYF. The CDR3 nucleotides are TGTGCCAGCAGCCCCGGGACATATAGCACAGATACGCAGTATTTT. The entire variable domain, with the rest obtained from reference TRBV7-9 and TRBJ2-3, is as follows: DTGVSQNPRHKITKRGQNVTFRCDPISEHNRLYWYRQTLGQGPEFLTYFQNEAQLEKSRLLSDRFSAERPKGSFSTLEIQRTEQGDSAMYLCASSPGTYSTDTQYFGPGTRLTVL.

The chain has TRBV7-6 and TRBJ1-1; TRBD1 is a possible D gene (6 bases). Trimming took 4 bases from V and 0 from J, leaving 12 bases between them. The germline gives CDR1 SGHVS, CDR2 FNYEAQ. The CDR3 is made up of 15 amino acids. The CDR3, as DNA: TGTGCCAGCAGCTCGCTGGGGGCCATGAACACTGAAGCTTTCTTT. This codes for CASSSLGAMNTEAFF.

This clone occurred once. The chain has TRBV25-1 and TRBJ2-1, with D perhaps matching TRBD1 (6 bases). Trimming cost V 2 bases and J 4 bases, with 12 bases left between them. CDR1 MGHDK and CDR2 SYGVNS come from the germline V gene. This CDR3 spans 15 amino acids. This chain's CDR3 is CASSEPRDIYNEQFF. The CDR3 coding sequence is TGTGCCAGCAGTGAACCTCGGGACATATACAATGAGCAGTTCTTC.

This clone was recorded a few times. J is TRBJ2-1 and V is TRBV27; 7 nucleotides align to TRBD1. The CDR3 covers 18 residues. Germline V gene sequence: CDR1 MNHEY, CDR2 SMNVEV (reference sequence). J lost 4 bases, V lost 0 bases, and 12 bases had no gene match. This chain's CDR3 is CASSLSIFRDSYYNEQFF. The CDR3 DNA follows: TGTGCCAGCAGTTTATCGATATTCCGGGACAGCTATTACAATGAGCAGTTCTTC.

The J gene is TRBJ1-4, the V gene TRBV27, with 11 bases that match TRBD1. The CDR3 consists of 11 residues. The V and J ends lost 11 bases and 13 bases, in that order; junction bases with no gene match: 6. The germline V gene encodes CDR1 MNHEY and CDR2 SMNVEV (reference sequence). In DNA, the CDR3 is TGTGCCGGGGACAGGGGGGGCCGACTGTTTTTT. Translating it yields CAGDRGGRLFF.

This sequence joins TRBV18 and TRBJ2-7; 9 bases are shared with TRBD1. V shed 1 base and J 2 bases; nucleotides not matched to a gene: 3. The germline V gene encodes CDR1 KGHSH and CDR2 LQKENI. The CDR3 spans 15 residues. CDR3 region: CASSPQGQGTYEQYF. CDR3 in DNA: TGTGCCAGCTCACCACAGGGACAGGGAACCTACGAGCAGTACTTC.

J is TRBJ1-6 and V is TRBV7-2; weak D call: TRBD1 (5 bases). This CDR3 is built from 16 residues. The V end was cut by 5 bases, the J end by 7 bases, with 18 bases between. CDR1 is SGHTA and CDR2 is FQGNSA in the germline V gene. The CDR3 DNA follows: TGTGCCAGCAGCGCCTCCGGGACTCCACAAAATTCACCCCTCCACTTT. It translates to CASSASGTPQNSPLHF.

The chain combines TRBV5-1 with TRBJ2-7; TRBD2 is a possible D gene (5 bases). CDR3 length: 14 residues. The germline CDR1 and CDR2 sequences are SGHRS and YFSETQ. Trimming removed 2 bases from V and 2 bases from J, with 11 bases in between. Here the CDR3 reads CASSLNAGPYEQYF. The CDR3 nucleotides read TGCGCCAGCAGCTTAAATGCGGGCCCCTACGAGCAGTACTTC.